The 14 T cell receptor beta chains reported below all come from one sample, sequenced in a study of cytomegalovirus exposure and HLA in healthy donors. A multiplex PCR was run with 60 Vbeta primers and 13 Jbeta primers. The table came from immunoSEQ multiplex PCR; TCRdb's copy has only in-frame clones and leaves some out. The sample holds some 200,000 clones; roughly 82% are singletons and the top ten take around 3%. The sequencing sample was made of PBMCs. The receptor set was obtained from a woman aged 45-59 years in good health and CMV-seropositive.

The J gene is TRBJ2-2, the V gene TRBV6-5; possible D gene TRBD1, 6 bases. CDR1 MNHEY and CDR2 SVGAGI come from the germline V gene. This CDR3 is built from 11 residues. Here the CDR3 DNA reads TGTGCTGCACAGGGCACCGGGGAGCTGTTTTTT. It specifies CAAQGTGELFF.

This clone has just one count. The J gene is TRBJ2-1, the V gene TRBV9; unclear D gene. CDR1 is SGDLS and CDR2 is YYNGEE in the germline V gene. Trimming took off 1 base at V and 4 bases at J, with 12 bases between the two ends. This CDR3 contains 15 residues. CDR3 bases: TGTGCCAGCAGCGTAAGTGTCGAGAGTTACAATGAGCAGTTCTTC. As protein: CASSVSVESYNEQFF.

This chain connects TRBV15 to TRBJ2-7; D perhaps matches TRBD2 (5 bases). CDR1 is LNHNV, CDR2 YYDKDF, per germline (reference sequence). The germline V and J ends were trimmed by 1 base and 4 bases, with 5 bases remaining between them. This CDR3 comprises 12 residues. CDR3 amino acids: CATSRGRYEQYF. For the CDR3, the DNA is TGTGCCACCAGCAGAGGGAGGTACGAGCAGTACTTC.

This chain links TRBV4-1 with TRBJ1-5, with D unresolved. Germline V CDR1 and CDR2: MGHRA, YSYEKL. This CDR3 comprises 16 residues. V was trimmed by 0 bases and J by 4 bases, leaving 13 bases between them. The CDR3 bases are TGCGCCAGCAGCCAAGACCCCCTTGGGAGGAATCAGCCCCAGCATTTT. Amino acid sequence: CASSQDPLGRNQPQHF.

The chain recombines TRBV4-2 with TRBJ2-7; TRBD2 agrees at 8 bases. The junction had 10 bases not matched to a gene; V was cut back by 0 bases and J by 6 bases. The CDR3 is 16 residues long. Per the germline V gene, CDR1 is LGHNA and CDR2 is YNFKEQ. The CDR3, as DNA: TGTGCCAGCAGCCAAGAGTCGGGGGGGGCAGGCGTCGAGCAGTACTTC. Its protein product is CASSQESGGAGVEQYF.

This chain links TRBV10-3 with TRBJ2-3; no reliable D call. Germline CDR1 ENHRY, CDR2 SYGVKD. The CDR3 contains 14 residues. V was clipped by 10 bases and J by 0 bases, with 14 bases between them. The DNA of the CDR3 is TGTGCCAGCCAACACCGTGCTAGCACAGATACGCAGTATTTT. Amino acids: CASQHRASTDTQYF.

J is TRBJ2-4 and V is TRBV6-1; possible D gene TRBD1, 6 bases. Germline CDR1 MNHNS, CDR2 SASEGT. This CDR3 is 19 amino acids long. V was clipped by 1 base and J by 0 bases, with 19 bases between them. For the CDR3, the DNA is TGTGCCAGCAGTGAAGGGTTTAGAGGACAGAAGTCAGCCAAAAACATTCAGTACTTC. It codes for CASSEGFRGQKSAKNIQYF.

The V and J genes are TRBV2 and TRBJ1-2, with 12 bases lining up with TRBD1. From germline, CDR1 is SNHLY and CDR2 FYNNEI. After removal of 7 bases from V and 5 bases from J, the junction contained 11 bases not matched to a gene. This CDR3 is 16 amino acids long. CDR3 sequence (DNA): TGTGCCAGCACCTTACCGGGACAGGGGGCGGAATATGGCTACACCTTC. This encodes CASTLPGQGAEYGYTF.

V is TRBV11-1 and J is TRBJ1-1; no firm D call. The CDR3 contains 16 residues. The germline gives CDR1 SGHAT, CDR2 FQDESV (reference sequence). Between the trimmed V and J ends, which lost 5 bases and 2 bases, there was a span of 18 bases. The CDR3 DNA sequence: TGTGCCAGCAGCCCCCTCATCGGGTTCACTAACACTGAAGCTTTCTTT. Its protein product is CASSPLIGFTNTEAFF. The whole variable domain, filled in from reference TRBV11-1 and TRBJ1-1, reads EAEVAQSPRYKITEKSQAVAFWCDPISGHATLYWYRQILGQGPELLVQFQDESVVDDSQLPKDRFSAERLKGVDSTLKIQPAELGDSAMYLCASSPLIGFTNTEAFFGQGTRLTVV.

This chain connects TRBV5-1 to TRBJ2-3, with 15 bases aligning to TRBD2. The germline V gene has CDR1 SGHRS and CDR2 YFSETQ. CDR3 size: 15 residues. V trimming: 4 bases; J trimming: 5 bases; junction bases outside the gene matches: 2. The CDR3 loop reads CASSRTSGGVDTQYF. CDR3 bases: TGCGCCAGCAGCAGGACTAGCGGGGGGGTAGATACGCAGTATTTT.

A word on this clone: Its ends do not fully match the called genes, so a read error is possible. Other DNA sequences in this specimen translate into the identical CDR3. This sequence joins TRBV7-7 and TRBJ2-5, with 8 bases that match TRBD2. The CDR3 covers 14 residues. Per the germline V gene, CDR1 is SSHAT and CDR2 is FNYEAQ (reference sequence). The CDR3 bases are TGTGCTAGCAGCTTATCGGGGGGGGTTGAGACCCAGTACTTC. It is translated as CASSLSGGVETQYF.

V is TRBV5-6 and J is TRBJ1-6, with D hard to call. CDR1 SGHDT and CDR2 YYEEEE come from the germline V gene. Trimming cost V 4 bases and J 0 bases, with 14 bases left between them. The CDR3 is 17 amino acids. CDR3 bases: TGTGCCAGCAGCCAGGAGGGCCGGCGCTCCTATAATTCACCCCTCCACTTT. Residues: CASSQEGRRSYNSPLHF.

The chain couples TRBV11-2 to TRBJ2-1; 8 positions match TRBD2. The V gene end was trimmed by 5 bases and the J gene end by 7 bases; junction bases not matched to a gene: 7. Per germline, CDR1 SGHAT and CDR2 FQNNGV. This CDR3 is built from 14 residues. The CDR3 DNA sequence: TGTGCCAGCAGCCCGGGACTAGGGTGGAATGAGCAGTTCTTC. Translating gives CASSPGLGWNEQFF.

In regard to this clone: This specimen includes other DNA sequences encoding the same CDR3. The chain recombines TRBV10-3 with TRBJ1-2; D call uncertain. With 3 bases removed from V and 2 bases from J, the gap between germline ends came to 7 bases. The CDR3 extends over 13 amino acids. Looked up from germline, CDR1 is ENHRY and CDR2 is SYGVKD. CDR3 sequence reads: CAISERGNYGYTF. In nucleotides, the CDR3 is TGTGCCATCAGTGAACGGGGAAACTATGGCTACACCTTC.